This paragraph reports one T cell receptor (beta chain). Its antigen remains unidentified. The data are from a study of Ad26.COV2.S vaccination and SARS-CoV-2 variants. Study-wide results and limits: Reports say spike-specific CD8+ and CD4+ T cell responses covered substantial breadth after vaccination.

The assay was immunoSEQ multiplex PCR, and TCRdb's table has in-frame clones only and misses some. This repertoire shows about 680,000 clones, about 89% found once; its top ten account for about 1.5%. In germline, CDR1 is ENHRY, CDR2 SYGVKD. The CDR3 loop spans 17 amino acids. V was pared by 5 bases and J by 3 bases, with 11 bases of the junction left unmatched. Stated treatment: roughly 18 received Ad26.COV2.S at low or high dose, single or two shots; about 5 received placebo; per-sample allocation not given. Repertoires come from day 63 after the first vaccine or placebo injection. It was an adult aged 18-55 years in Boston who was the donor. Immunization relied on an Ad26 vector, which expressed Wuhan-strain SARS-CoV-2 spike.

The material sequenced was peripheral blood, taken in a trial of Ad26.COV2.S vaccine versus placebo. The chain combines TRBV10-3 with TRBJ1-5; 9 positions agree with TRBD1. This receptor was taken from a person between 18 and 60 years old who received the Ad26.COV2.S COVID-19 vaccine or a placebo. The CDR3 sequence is CAISSGPGQGYNQPQHF. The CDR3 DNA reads TGTGCCATCAGTTCCGGCCCGGGACAGGGTTACAATCAGCCCCAGCATTTT.